This TCR beta chain was sequenced for a study of a mutant IDH1 vaccine in newly diagnosed glioma. V lost 7 bases and J lost 0, with 9 bases in between. Per the germline V gene, CDR1 is MDHEN and CDR2 is SYDVKM. The length of the CDR3 is 13 residues. Notes on this clone: The antigen remains unidentified.

Described time point: week 35, safety follow-up. The content of each vaccine dose was 300 ug of mutant IDH1 20-mer peptide, and topical imiquimod accompanied it. The method was immunoSEQ multiplex PCR; TCRdb's version includes in-frame clones alone and lacks a portion of them. The table has under 40,000 clones, approximately 78% seen once. Sequenced material: PBMCs, taken from a glioma patient whose treatment included an IDH1 peptide vaccine. The TCR was taken from a woman younger than 30 with glioma. The V gene is TRBV28, the J gene TRBJ1-1; D not certain. CDR3 in amino acids: CASTLNLNTEAFF. In DNA form, the CDR3 reads TGTGCCAGCACCCTCAATTTGAACACTGAAGCTTTCTTT.